This T cell receptor beta chain appears in the sequencing data of a study of technical replicates of blood from several donors. Germline V gene data show CDR1 as MNHEY and CDR2 as SMNVEV (reference sequence). The CDR3 consists of 19 residues. Germline trimming cut 3 bases from V and 1 base from J; bases unmatched to any gene: 14. Libraries were prepared by immunoSEQ multiplex PCR; TCRdb keeps only in-frame clonotypes and omits some of them. This sample has about 84,000 clones; roughly 98% occur once, and the top ten carry approximately 0.15%. The sample comprised T cells isolated from PBMCs. This chain links TRBV27 with TRBJ2-3, with 9 bases lining up with TRBD1. This clonotype was sampled from a human donor in good health. CDR3 region: CASSFVGRSRDRGTDTQYF. CDR3 nucleotides: TGTGCCAGCAGTTTTGTGGGGAGGTCCCGGGACAGGGGCACAGATACGCAGTATTTT.